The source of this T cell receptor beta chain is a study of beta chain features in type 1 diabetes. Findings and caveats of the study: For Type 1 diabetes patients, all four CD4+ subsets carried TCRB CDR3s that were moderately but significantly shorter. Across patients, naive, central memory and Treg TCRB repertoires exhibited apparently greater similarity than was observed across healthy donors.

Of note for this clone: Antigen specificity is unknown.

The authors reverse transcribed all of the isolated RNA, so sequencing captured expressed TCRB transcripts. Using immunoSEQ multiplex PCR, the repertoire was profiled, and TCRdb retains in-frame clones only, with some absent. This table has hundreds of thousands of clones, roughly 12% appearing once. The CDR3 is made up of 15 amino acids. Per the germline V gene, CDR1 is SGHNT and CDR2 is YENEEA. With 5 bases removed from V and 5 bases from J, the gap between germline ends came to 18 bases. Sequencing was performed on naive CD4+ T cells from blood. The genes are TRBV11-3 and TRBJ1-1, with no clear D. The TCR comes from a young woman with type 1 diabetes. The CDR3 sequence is CASSPHRGEGTEAFF. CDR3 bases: TGTGCCAGCAGCCCCCACCGGGGAGAGGGAACTGAAGCTTTCTTT. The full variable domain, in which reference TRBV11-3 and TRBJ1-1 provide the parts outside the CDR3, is EAGVVQSPRYKIIEKKQPVAFWCNPISGHNTLYWYLQNLGQGPELLIRYENEEAVDDSQLPKDRFSAERLKGVDSTLKIQPAELGDSAVYLCASSPHRGEGTEAFFGQGTRLTVV.